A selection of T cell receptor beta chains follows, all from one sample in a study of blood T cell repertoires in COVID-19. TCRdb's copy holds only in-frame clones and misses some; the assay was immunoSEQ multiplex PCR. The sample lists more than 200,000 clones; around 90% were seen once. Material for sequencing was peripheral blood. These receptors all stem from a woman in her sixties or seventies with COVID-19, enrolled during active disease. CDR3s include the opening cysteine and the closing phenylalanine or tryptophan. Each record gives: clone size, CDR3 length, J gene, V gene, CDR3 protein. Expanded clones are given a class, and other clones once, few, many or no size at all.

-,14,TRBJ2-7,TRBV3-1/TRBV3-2,CASSQDYLSGEQYF
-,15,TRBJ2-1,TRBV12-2,CASRSPRGAYNEQFF
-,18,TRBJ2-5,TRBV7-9,CASSLRTSGTGTGETQYF
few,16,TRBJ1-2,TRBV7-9,CASSKGSGFNYYGYTF
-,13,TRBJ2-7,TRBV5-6,CASSPGLNYEQYF
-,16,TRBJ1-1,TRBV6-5,CASSYLGGPSSTEAFF
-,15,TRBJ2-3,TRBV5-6,CASSVGIQGADTQYF
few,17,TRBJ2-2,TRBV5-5,CASSSGTSGRVYGELFF
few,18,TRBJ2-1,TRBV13,CASSYDVVAGSSYNEQFF
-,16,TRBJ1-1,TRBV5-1,CASSLHPGRDNTEAFF
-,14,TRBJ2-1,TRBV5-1,CASRNSGSLGEQFF